The present T cell receptor (beta chain) was sequenced within a study of radiotherapy plus CTLA-4 blockade in lung cancer. A note on this clone: Its antigen is still unknown.

Regarding the study as a whole: The best prediction of response reportedly came from early blood T cell clone dynamics, with interferon-beta.

This CDR3 has 14 amino acids. Germline assignment: CDR1 MDHEN and CDR2 SYDVKM. V dropped 6 bases and J dropped 5; count of bases not matched to a gene: 6. TCRdb's table, derived via immunoSEQ multiplex PCR, lists solely in-frame clones and lacks some. The sample has approximately 60,000 clones; about 72% are singletons. V is TRBV28 and J is TRBJ1-5; 8 nucleotides match TRBD1. This TCR derives from a human donor with non-small cell lung cancer who had a complete response to radiotherapy plus ipilimumab. Material: peripheral blood, obtained from a patient treated with radiotherapy plus ipilimumab. DNA for the CDR3: TGTGCCAGCAGCTTGGGACAGGTCTATCAGCCCCAGCATTTT. Amino acids: CASSLGQVYQPQHF.